This TCR beta chain was identified in a study of T cell changes during pregnancy in multiple sclerosis. This CDR3 region has 15 residues. V trimming: 0 bases; J trimming: 1 base; junction bases outside the gene matches: 4. Germline assignment: CDR1 SGHRS and CDR2 YFSETQ. Sequencing used immunoSEQ multiplex PCR; TCRdb keeps in-frame clones, though not all of them. Altogether 85,000 to 130,000 clones are present, roughly 93% being singletons, with the ten largest covering 0.9%. This clone was seen once. The clonotype was recovered from a female donor with multiple sclerosis, enrolled in a pregnancy study. V and J are TRBV5-1 and TRBJ2-7; 7 positions agree with TRBD2. Sequenced here: peripheral blood, sampled before pregnancy. The CDR3 DNA is TGCGCCAGCAGCTTGGACCCACTAGCGTCCTACGAGCAGTACTTC. This codes for CASSLDPLASYEQYF.